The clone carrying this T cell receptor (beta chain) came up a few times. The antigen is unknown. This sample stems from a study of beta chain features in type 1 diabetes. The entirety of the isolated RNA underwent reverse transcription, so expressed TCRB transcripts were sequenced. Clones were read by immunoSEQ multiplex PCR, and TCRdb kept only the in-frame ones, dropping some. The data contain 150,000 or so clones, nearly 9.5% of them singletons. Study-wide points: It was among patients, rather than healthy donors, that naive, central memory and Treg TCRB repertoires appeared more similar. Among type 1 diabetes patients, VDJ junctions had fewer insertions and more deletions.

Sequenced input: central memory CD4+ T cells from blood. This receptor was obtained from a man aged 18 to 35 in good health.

For the CDR3, the DNA is TGTGCCAGCAGCGGGGGACACCATCGGGTGTTGACCAACACCGGGGAGCTGTTTTTT. Protein product: CASSGGHHRVLTNTGELFF. The chain links TRBV5-6 to TRBJ2-2; tentatively, D is TRBD1 (6 bases). Germline CDR1 SGHDT, CDR2 YYEEEE. The CDR3 spans 19 residues. V gave up 4 bases and J gave up 2 bases, with 24 bases separating them. Complete variable domain (other parts from reference TRBV5-6 and TRBJ2-2): DAGVTQSPTHLIKTRGQQVTLRCSPKSGHDTVSWYQQALGQGPQFIFQYYEEEERQRGNFPDRFSGHQFPNYSSELNVNALLLGDSALYLCASSGGHHRVLTNTGELFFGEGSRLTVL.